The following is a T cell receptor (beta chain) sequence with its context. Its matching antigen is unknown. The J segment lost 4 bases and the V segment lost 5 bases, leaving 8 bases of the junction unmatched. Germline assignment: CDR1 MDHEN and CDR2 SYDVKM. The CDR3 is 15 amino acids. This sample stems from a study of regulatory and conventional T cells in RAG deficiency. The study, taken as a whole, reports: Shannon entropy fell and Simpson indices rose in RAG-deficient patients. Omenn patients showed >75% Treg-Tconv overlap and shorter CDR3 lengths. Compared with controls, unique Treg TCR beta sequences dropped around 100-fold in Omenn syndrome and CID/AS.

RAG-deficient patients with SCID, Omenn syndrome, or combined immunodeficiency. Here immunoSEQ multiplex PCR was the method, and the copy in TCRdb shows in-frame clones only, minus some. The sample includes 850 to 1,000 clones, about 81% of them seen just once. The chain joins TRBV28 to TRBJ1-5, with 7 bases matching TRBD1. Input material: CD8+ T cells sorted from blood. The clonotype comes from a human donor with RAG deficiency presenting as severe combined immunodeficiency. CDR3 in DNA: TGTGCCAGCAGTCCTGACAGGGCCGTAAATCAGCCCCAGCATTTT. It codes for CASSPDRAVNQPQHF.